This T cell receptor beta chain was documented in a study of vaccination effects on CD4 cells after COVID-19. Concerning this clone itself: Its antigen is still unknown.

CDR1 and CDR2 from the germline V gene are SGHAT and FQNNGV. This CDR3 comprises 15 residues. J lost 6 bases, V lost 5 bases, and 6 bases had no gene match. Assay: immunoSEQ multiplex PCR; the TCRdb copy retains only in-frame clones and omits some. Of 20,000 to 25,000 clones listed, 60% to 75% were seen once; the top ten hold around an eighth. Before any sequencing was done, the ViraFEST assay used viral peptide pools to expand antigen-specific CD4+ T cells. After roughly 10 days in culture, the CD4+ T cells were isolated. Vaccine recipients had no previous SARS-CoV-2 infection; their nucleocapsid antibodies were negative.

The chain couples TRBV11-2 to TRBJ2-1, with 11 bases that match TRBD2. The sample in question was CD4+ T cells from PBMCs cultured with HCoV-OC43 spike peptides, obtained before COVID-19 vaccination. Subset of the sample: HCoV-OC43 spike overlapping peptide pool stimulation. This sequence was found in a human donor who received a COVID-19 vaccine. DNA of the CDR3: TGTGCCAGCAGCCCACTAGCGGGAGTTCTCAATGAGCAGTTCTTC. Translating it yields CASSPLAGVLNEQFF.